These 9 T cell receptor beta chains came from one sample sequenced in a study of blood T cells in healthy people across ages. The authors ran a second PCR of 7 to 11 cycles using a sample-barcoded 5' primer and a J-beta primer mix. In TCRdb, the 5' RACE reads were re-called with MiXCR into one record per CDR3 protein. The sample includes 1.8 million or so distinct CDR3 sequences, around 40% of them seen just once. Sequenced sample: blood. These TCRs come from a human donor in good health.

This clonotype was detected only a few times. The rearrangement uses TRBV20-1 and TRBJ2-5; weak D call: TRBD2 (6 bases). This CDR3 is 15 amino acids long. Per germline, CDR1 DFQATT and CDR2 SNEGSKA (reference sequence). The V gene lost 6 bases and the J gene lost 0 bases, with 17 bases spanning the gap. The CDR3 protein is CSAPPAGLNQETQYF. Here the CDR3 DNA reads TGCAGTGCGCCTCCGGCGGGACTCAACCAAGAGACCCAGTACTTC.

The table lists this clonotype with a few counts. This may arise from a read error, as a much more abundant clone is one base away. V is TRBV7-2 and J is TRBJ1-2, with 9 positions matching TRBD1. This CDR3 is built from 13 residues. Germline V CDR1 and CDR2: SGHTA, FQGNSA. Trimming took 8 bases from V and 4 from J; bases not matched to a gene: 5. CDR3 DNA: TGTGCCAGCGGCTCGGGACAGGGCTATGGCTACACCTTC. This translates into CASGSGQGYGYTF.

Concerning this clonotype: The junction departs from germline at one end; a sequencing error may be responsible. The genes are TRBV29-1 and TRBJ2-1, with a possible D match to TRBD2 (6 bases). Germline loops: CDR1 SQVTM, CDR2 ANQGSEA. The CDR3 length is 11 residues. CDR3 sequence: CSVERGSERFF. The DNA for the CDR3 is TGCAGCGTTGAGCGGGGCTCCGAGCGGTTCTTC.

This clonotype was seen only a few times. The chain employs TRBV7-6 and TRBJ2-1; perhaps TRBD1 as D (7 bases). Trimming pared 0 bases from V and 3 bases from J, leaving 12 bases between. Germline CDR1 and CDR2: SGHVS and FNYEAQ. This CDR3 is 16 amino acids long. CDR3: CASSLAQGGIYNEQFF. CDR3 DNA: TGTGCCAGCAGCTTAGCCCAGGGGGGAATCTACAATGAGCAGTTCTTC.

The rearrangement joins TRBV3-1 to TRBJ1-1, with D unclear. Trimming pared 2 bases from V and 9 bases from J, leaving 16 bases between. The germline V gene has CDR1 LGHDT and CDR2 YNNKEL (reference sequence). CDR3 length equals 14 residues. The CDR3 is CASSQTDGSFQAFF. The CDR3 bases are TGTGCCAGCAGCCAAACCGACGGCAGTTTCCAAGCTTTCTTT. The full variable domain, completed using reference TRBV3-1 and TRBJ1-1, is DTAVSQTPKYLVTQMGNDKSIKCEQNLGHDTMYWYKQDSKKFLKIMFSYNNKELIINETVPNRFSPKSPDKAHLNLHINSLELGDSAVYFCASSQTDGSFQAFFGQGTRLTVV.

The chain couples TRBV18 to TRBJ1-5, with D unclear. V lost 0 bases to trimming and J lost 8 bases, with 5 bases between them. There are 12 residues in the CDR3. Looked up from germline, CDR1 is KGHSH and CDR2 is LQKENI. DNA of the CDR3: TGTGCCAGCTCACCACCGAACGAGCCCCAGCATTTT. It specifies CASSPPNEPQHF.

The chain uses TRBV20-1 and TRBJ2-5, with D perhaps TRBD2 (6 bases). This CDR3 spans 16 amino acids. Germline V gene sequence: CDR1 DFQATT, CDR2 SNEGSKA (reference sequence). V lost 1 base and J 1 base, leaving 16 bases between the germline ends. Here the CDR3 DNA reads TGCAGTGCTAGAGTTGGGCGGGGATACTTCCAAGAGACCCAGTACTTC. Its protein is CSARVGRGYFQETQYF.

J is TRBJ2-1 and V is TRBV7-3; TRBD2 matches 13 bases. Unmatched junction bases numbered 11, after V lost 6 bases and J lost 9 bases. This CDR3 region has 16 residues. CDR1 and CDR2 from the germline V gene are SGHTA and FQGTGA. CDR3 coding DNA: TGTGCCAGCAGACCAACTAGCGGGGGGGCCTTGGGTGAGCAGTTCTTC. Amino acid sequence: CASRPTSGGALGEQFF.

The chain employs TRBV6-5 and TRBJ2-6; possible D gene TRBD2, 5 bases. The CDR3 covers 15 residues. CDR1 and CDR2 (germline): MNHEY, SVGAGI. Trimming cost V 5 bases and J 2 bases, with 10 bases left between them. CDR3 loop: CASSVIATGANVLTF. DNA for the CDR3: TGTGCCAGCAGTGTGATAGCGACTGGGGCCAACGTCCTGACTTTC.